This TCR beta chain was identified in a study of T cell responses to AZD1222 COVID-19 vaccine. Study outcomes and limitations: Donors in the cohort were predominantly white British and more often female, and clonal diversity was possibly underestimated. Sampled repertoires all dated from after the peak T cell response. With dominance at 160-218 and 743-854, vaccine-associated CD4 TCRs spanned spike.

Trimming pared 5 bases from V and 7 bases from J, leaving 15 bases between. Germline CDR1 reads SGHNT; CDR2 reads YENEEA. This CDR3 is built from 15 residues. On this clone: What it recognizes is unknown.

TCRdb's copy holds only in-frame clones and misses some; the assay was immunoSEQ multiplex PCR. This sample has more than 90,000 clones, with around 89% found just once. The source was peripheral blood, collected 28 days after the second AZD1222 dose. J is TRBJ1-6 and V is TRBV11-3; no clear D. This receptor was identified in an adult who received the AZD1222 COVID-19 vaccine. In DNA, the CDR3 is TGTGCCAGCAGCCGGGATTTTAATCCCAATTCACCCCTCCACTTT. Its translation is CASSRDFNPNSPLHF.